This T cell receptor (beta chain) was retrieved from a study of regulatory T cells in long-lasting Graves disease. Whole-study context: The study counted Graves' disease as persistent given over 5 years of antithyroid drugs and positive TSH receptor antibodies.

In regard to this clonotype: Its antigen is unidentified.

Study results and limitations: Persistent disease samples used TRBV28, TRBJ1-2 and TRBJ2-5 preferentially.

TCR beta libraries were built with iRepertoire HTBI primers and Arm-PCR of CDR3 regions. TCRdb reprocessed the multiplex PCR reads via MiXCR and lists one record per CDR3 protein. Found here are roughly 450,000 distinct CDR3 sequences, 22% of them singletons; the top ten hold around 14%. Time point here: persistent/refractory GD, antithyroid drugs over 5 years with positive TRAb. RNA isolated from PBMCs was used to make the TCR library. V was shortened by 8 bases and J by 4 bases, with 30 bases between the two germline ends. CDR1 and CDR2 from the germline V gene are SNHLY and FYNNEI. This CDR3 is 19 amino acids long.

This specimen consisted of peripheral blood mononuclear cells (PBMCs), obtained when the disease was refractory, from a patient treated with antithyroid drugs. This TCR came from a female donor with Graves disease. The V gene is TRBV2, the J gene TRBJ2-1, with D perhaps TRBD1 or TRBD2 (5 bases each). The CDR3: CASPSWMDNGNGVYNEQFF. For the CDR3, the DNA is TGTGCCAGCCCTTCATGGATGGACAACGGTAACGGGGTTTACAATGAGCAGTTCTTC. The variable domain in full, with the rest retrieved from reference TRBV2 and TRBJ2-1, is EPEVTQTPSHQVTQMGQEVILRCVPISNHLYFYWYRQILGQKVEFLVSFYNNEISEKSEIFDDQFSVERPDGSNFTLKIRSTKLEDSAMYFCASPSWMDNGNGVYNEQFFGPGTRLTVL.